This TCR beta chain comes out of a study of CD8 T cells in ankylosing spondylitis. Points from the study as a whole: Existing reports had already noted some motif variants in reactive arthritis synovial fluid and blood.

Libraries of TCR beta came from quantitative 5'-RACE with molecular barcodes. TCRdb analysed the 5' RACE reads with MiXCR anew, one entry per CDR3 protein. The sample yields 100,000 or so distinct CDR3 sequences, 20% to 30% seen once. In regard to this clonotype: Its antigen is as yet unknown.

Germline V lookup: CDR1 LNHDA, CDR2 SQIVND (reference sequence). The CDR3 covers 13 residues. V was clipped by 10 bases and J by 8 bases, with 18 bases between them. Sequencing input: synovial fluid, either unsorted or a sorted T cell fraction (not recorded which). The origin of this receptor is a male donor with ankylosing spondylitis. The rearrangement joins TRBV19 to TRBJ2-1, with D tentatively TRBD1 or TRBD2 (5 bases each). The CDR3 DNA reads as TGTGCCAATTCTTTTAGGGACGGCGATGAGCAGTTCTTC. Translation: CANSFRDGDEQFF.